The 6 T cell receptor beta chains below were found in one sample sequenced in a study of T-cell reconstitution after alpha-beta-depleted transplantation in children. Preparing the TCRbeta library involved the use of unique molecular identifiers. TCRdb ran MiXCR on the PCR reads and lists one entry per CDR3 protein. Among about 440,000 distinct CDR3 sequences, roughly 44% were seen once, and the ten largest hold 27%. The source was PBMCs, collected before TCRalphabeta/CD19-depleted stem cell transplant. Every receptor here comes from a girl aged 2 to 9 with aplastic anemia, due to receive a stem cell transplant.

This clonotype has only a few counts. The chain joins TRBV20-1 to TRBJ1-5; D is perhaps TRBD1 (6 bases). Germline V gene sequence: CDR1 DFQATT, CDR2 SNEGSKA (reference sequence). V shed 2 bases and J shed 0 bases, with 11 bases lying between them. The CDR3 loop spans 15 amino acids. Here the CDR3 reads CSARSDSPSNQPQHF. In DNA form, the CDR3 reads TGCAGTGCTAGATCGGACAGCCCTAGCAATCAGCCCCAGCATTTT.

This clonotype came up many times. The CDR3 bases are TGTGCCAGCAGTCCCCCCCTAGGGGGGACCCAGTACTTC. Protein sequence: CASSPPLGGTQYF. This chain links TRBV12-3 or TRBV12-4 with TRBJ2-5, with TRBD1 as a possible D gene (6 bases). V was cut by 5 bases and J by 7 bases, with 14 bases left in between. This CDR3 has 13 residues.

This clonotype was observed a handful of times. The chain uses TRBV9 and TRBJ2-1; D call uncertain. Germline V gene data show CDR1 as SGDLS and CDR2 as YYNGEE. The CDR3 length is 12 residues. Trimming cost V 4 bases and J 8 bases, with 10 bases left between them. DNA for the CDR3: TGTGCCAGCAGCCCCCTTCGGGATGAGCAGTTCTTC. It specifies CASSPLRDEQFF.

This clonotype was observed a few times. This chain connects TRBV6-1 to TRBJ2-5; TRBD2 matches at 9 bases. CDR1 is MNHNS and CDR2 is SASEGT in the germline V gene. This CDR3 region has 15 residues. Trimming removed 4 bases from V and 4 bases from J; junction bases left unmatched: 7. This CDR3 is CASSGSSGVGETQYF. The CDR3 DNA sequence: TGTGCCAGCAGTGGATCTAGCGGGGTGGGAGAGACCCAGTACTTC.

The chain couples TRBV29-1 to TRBJ2-1; D assignment may be TRBD1 or TRBD2 (5 bases each). Germline V gene sequence: CDR1 SQVTM, CDR2 ANQGSEA. This CDR3 region has 12 residues. V gave up 2 bases and J gave up 9 bases, with 11 bases separating them. The CDR3 DNA reads TGCAGCGTTGAAAGAGGGGCGGTTGAGCAGTTCTTC. Encoded protein: CSVERGAVEQFF.

This clonotype was counted only a few times. V usage is TRBV5-1 and J usage is TRBJ2-6, with D hard to call. Germline V gene lookup returns CDR1 SGHRS and CDR2 YFSETQ. The CDR3 is made up of 16 amino acids. V lost 0 bases, J lost 0 bases, and 7 bases lay in between. The CDR3 region is CASSLAETSGANVLTF. The CDR3 nucleotides are TGCGCCAGCAGCTTGGCCGAAACCTCTGGGGCCAACGTCCTGACTTTC.